These 16 T cell receptor beta chains were sequenced from one sample in a study of blood T cell repertoires in COVID-19. The data were produced by immunoSEQ multiplex PCR, yet TCRdb's version contains in-frame clones alone and is incomplete. In the table there are just over 300,000 clones, approximately 83% of which are singletons. Material for sequencing was PBMCs or T cells enriched from blood (not recorded which). The receptors were sampled from a man aged 30 to 45 who had recovered from COVID-19.

Worth noting for this clone: This CDR3 is also generated by other DNA sequences in the sample. The J gene is TRBJ1-5, the V gene TRBV12-3 or TRBV12-4, with D unclear. The V end was cut by 3 bases, the J end by 9 bases, with 6 bases between. This CDR3 spans 11 amino acids. Here the CDR3 DNA reads TGTGCCAGCAGTTTGAACGGGCCCCAGCATTTT. Encoded protein: CASSLNGPQHF.

V and J are TRBV10-3 and TRBJ2-7; tentatively, D is TRBD1 (6 bases). CDR1 is ENHRY, CDR2 SYGVKD, per germline. The CDR3 runs to 13 residues. V shed 6 bases and J shed 3 bases, with 12 bases lying between them. CDR3 bases: TGTGCCATCAGGGCGGTAGGGGGCTACGAGCAGTACTTC. Translated, it gives CAIRAVGGYEQYF.

V gene TRBV19 combines with J gene TRBJ2-7, with D possibly being TRBD2 (5 bases). From germline, CDR1 is LNHDA and CDR2 SQIVND (reference sequence). Trimming took 3 bases from V and 2 from J, leaving 8 bases between them. The CDR3 is 13 residues long. CDR3 loop: CASSMRVTYEQYF. CDR3 nucleotide sequence: TGTGCCAGTAGTATGAGGGTCACCTACGAGCAGTACTTC.

The chain links TRBV5-1 to TRBJ2-7; possible D gene TRBD1, 5 bases. This CDR3 region has 13 residues. Germline-derived CDR1 and CDR2 are SGHRS and YFSETQ. Trimming took off 0 bases at V and 6 bases at J, with 10 bases between the two ends. The CDR3 DNA reads as TGCGCCAGCAGCTTGGAAGGGGCGCCCGAGCAGTACTTC. It yields the protein CASSLEGAPEQYF.

This sequence joins TRBV7-2 and TRBJ2-7; possibly TRBD1 for D (7 bases). Germline lookup yields CDR1 SGHTA and CDR2 FQGNSA. The V end was cut by 1 base, the J end by 5 bases, with 15 bases between. This CDR3 is built from 15 residues. The CDR3 DNA reads as TGTGCCAGCAGCTTAGATAACAGGGGAGGCAACGAGCAGTACTTC. Its translation is CASSLDNRGGNEQYF.

Notes on this clone: A read error is possible here, since a much larger clone lies one base away. The chain has TRBV7-9 and TRBJ1-6; 10 nucleotides line up with TRBD1. Trimming took 0 bases from V and 7 from J; bases not matched to a gene: 0. The CDR3 contains 15 residues. CDR1 SEHNR and CDR2 FQNEAQ come from the germline V gene (reference sequence). For the CDR3, the DNA is TGTGCCAGCAGCTTAGCGACAGGGGGCAATTCACCCCTCCACTTT. Encoded protein: CASSLATGGNSPLHF.

This chain links TRBV7-9 with TRBJ1-2, with 9 bases that match TRBD1. The CDR3 runs 18 residues. Germline assignment: CDR1 SEHNR and CDR2 FQNEAQ (reference sequence). J was trimmed by 5 bases and V by 0 bases; bases with no gene match: 13. The CDR3 loop reads CASSLARTGVSRVYGYTF. In nucleotides, the CDR3 is TGTGCCAGCAGCTTAGCGAGGACAGGGGTGAGCCGGGTTTATGGCTACACCTTC.

J is TRBJ1-1 and V is TRBV2; no clear D. Looked up from germline, CDR1 is SNHLY and CDR2 is FYNNEI. This CDR3 spans 15 amino acids. V lost 5 bases to trimming and J lost 1 base, with 14 bases between them. The CDR3 sequence: CASSSEQVPNTEAFF. CDR3 sequence (DNA): TGTGCCAGCAGTAGTGAGCAGGTCCCGAACACTGAAGCTTTCTTT.

The rearrangement uses TRBV30 and TRBJ1-1, with a possible D match to TRBD1 (6 bases). The CDR3 runs to 13 residues. The germline gives CDR1 GTSNPN, CDR2 SVGIG (reference sequence). Trimming cost V 3 bases and J 1 base, with 9 bases left between them. The DNA for the CDR3 is TGTGCCTGGAGAGAACAGGGGAACACTGAAGCTTTCTTT. This gives the protein CAWREQGNTEAFF.

The V and J genes are TRBV10-3 and TRBJ2-3; TRBD2 agrees at 10 bases. CDR1 and CDR2 from the germline V gene are ENHRY and SYGVKD. This CDR3 contains 15 residues. Losses at the gene ends were 7 bases for V and 5 bases for J; bases not matched to a gene: 9. In nucleotides, the CDR3 is TGTGCCATCAAGCCTAGCGGGGGTGTTTTAGATACGCAGTATTTT. It is translated as CAIKPSGGVLDTQYF.

The V gene is TRBV5-1, the J gene TRBJ1-2; 12 positions match TRBD1. V was clipped by 4 bases and J by 3 bases; unmatched bases: 4. Germline V lookup: CDR1 SGHRS, CDR2 YFSETQ. The CDR3 sequence is 15 residues long. Here the CDR3 DNA reads TGCGCCAGCAGCCGGGACAGGGGGCAGGACTATGGCTACACCTTC. Encoded protein: CASSRDRGQDYGYTF.

The V call is TRBV24-1, the J call TRBJ2-2; D is perhaps TRBD2 (7 bases). The CDR3 is made up of 17 amino acids. Germline CDR1 reads KGHDR; CDR2 reads SFDVKD. V gave up 5 bases and J gave up 0 bases, with 15 bases separating them. This CDR3 is CATSGGGRTSNTGELFF. The CDR3 nucleotides are TGTGCCACCAGTGGGGGGGGCAGAACCTCGAACACCGGGGAGCTGTTTTTT.

The chain couples TRBV6-4 to TRBJ1-1; D is ambiguous. This CDR3 has 12 amino acids. The V and J ends lost 7 bases and 11 bases respectively, with 17 bases between them. The germline CDR1 and CDR2 sequences are MRHNA and SNTAGT. The CDR3 sequence: CASNRIGVRAFF. The CDR3 DNA is TGTGCCAGCAATCGGATTGGAGTTAGGGCTTTCTTT.

The V and J genes are TRBV23-1 and TRBJ2-3; the D gene is possibly TRBD1 (6 bases). TRBV23-1 is marked as an open reading frame, function uncertain. The CDR3 runs to 19 residues. V gave up 3 bases and J gave up 0 bases, with 22 bases separating them. The CDR3 protein is CASSHVTPPDRPSTDTQYF. The CDR3 DNA sequence: TGCGCCAGCAGTCACGTGACACCCCCTGACAGGCCCAGCACAGATACGCAGTATTTT.

The V and J genes are TRBV7-9 and TRBJ2-7, with D possibly TRBD2 on 5 matching bases. The CDR3 runs 11 residues. The germline V and J ends were trimmed by 4 bases and 7 bases, with 8 bases remaining between them. Per the germline V gene, CDR1 is SEHNR and CDR2 is FQNEAQ (reference sequence). CDR3 in amino acids: CASSSGIEQYF. The CDR3 nucleotides are TGTGCCAGCAGCTCCGGGATTGAGCAGTACTTC.

The V and J genes are TRBV13 and TRBJ1-6; 8 bases match TRBD1. J gave up 9 bases and V 6 bases, and 4 bases lay outside the gene matches. CDR3 length: 13 amino acids. Germline V lookup: CDR1 PRHDT, CDR2 FYEKMQ (reference sequence). CDR3 nucleotide sequence: TGTGCCAGCAGGACAGGGGCTGGTTCACCCCTCCACTTT. Translated, it gives CASRTGAGSPLHF.